This TCR beta chain derives from a study of T cell responses to AZD1222 COVID-19 vaccine. Study conclusions and caveats: Of the AZD1222 recipients, only 5 to 7 were seropositive at baseline. Sampling captured repertoires only after the peak T cell response.

Germline values: CDR1 SNHLY, CDR2 FYNNEI. With 2 bases removed from V and 6 bases from J, the gap between germline ends came to 5 bases. This CDR3 contains 11 residues. Profiling relied on immunoSEQ multiplex PCR, and the TCRdb table lists in-frame clones only, not all of them. The sample contains around 20,000 clones, approximately 84% of which appear only once. As regards this clone: No antigen is known for it.

Material: peripheral blood, obtained 28 days after the second AZD1222 dose. This clonotype was obtained from an adult who received the AZD1222 COVID-19 vaccine. J is TRBJ2-7 and V is TRBV2; no clear D. The CDR3, as DNA: TGTGCCAGCAGTGAATGGAGCGAGCAGTACTTC. Protein sequence: CASSEWSEQYF.